This T cell receptor beta chain was obtained from a study of PD-1 blockade in mismatch repair-deficient tumors. At the level of the study: All were previously treated, progressing patients with some twelve mismatch repair-deficient cancer types. Study-level results: Rapid post-treatment expansion, then contraction, generally preceding radiologic response, marked tumor-resident clones.

CDR3 length: 15 amino acids. Germline assignment: CDR1 MNHNY and CDR2 SVGAGI (reference sequence). V lost 6 bases to trimming and J lost 4 bases; unmatched junction nucleotides: 8. TCRdb's table, derived via immunoSEQ multiplex PCR, lists solely in-frame clones and lacks some. The table includes approximately 25,000 clones, 75% to 85% detected once. Comments on this clone: No antigen is known for it.

TCR sequencing covered a few patients who responded to pembrolizumab. Sequences were derived from peripheral blood, sampled 12 weeks after starting pembrolizumab. The chain carries TRBV6-6 and TRBJ2-3; 9 nucleotides align to TRBD2. This TCR came from an adult with mismatch repair-deficient cancer. Here the CDR3 reads CASRTSGSGADTQYF. CDR3 bases: TGTGCCAGCAGGACTAGCGGCTCTGGGGCAGATACGCAGTATTTT.